This record concerns one T cell receptor (beta chain) sequence. Its antigen has not been determined. No much larger clonotype is one base removed from it; base qualities were not supplied. This entry belongs to a study of CD8+ T cells in alopecia areata (dated by TCRdb to 2017 to 2018). Some background on the complete study: The study used high-throughput TCRbeta sequencing to examine T cell clonal expansion in alopecia areata, in both the C3H/HeJ mouse model and human patients. Clonality in the scalp was compared among normal scalp (n=4), patchy alopecia areata scalp (n=8), and alopecia totalis/universalis scalp (n=8). Scalp tissue and sorted CD4+ and CD8+ peripheral blood T cells from patchy and totalis/universalis alopecia areata patients and from healthy controls were covered by human TCRbeta sequencing. RNA came from the PAXgene miRNA kit for fixed scalp, the miRNeasy kit for PBMCs, and the RNeasy kit for mouse skin. Amplification of TCRbeta CDR3 regions was done by immunoSEQ multiplex PCR using 35 Vbeta forward primers and 13 Jbeta reverse primers.

Points the paper makes about the study in general: Lesional scalp, especially in alopecia totalis/universalis, showed higher clonality and more expanded CD8+ clones than normal scalp, suggesting antigenic drive. TCR sequences shared between patients were less clear than in mice, possibly partly because of HLA diversity in the patient population. Scalp TCR repertoire analysis is complicated because resident alphabeta T cells in normal human skin are also sequenced, whereas mouse skin is dominated by gammadelta T cells.

Libraries were made using the immunoSEQ multiplex PCR assay. RNA was extracted from all samples and reverse transcribed into cDNA, which served as template for TCR sequencing. SuperScript III was used for first-strand cDNA synthesis, primed with a 2:1 mix of oligo-dT and random hexamers. A synthetic immune receptor repertoire was used to gauge amplification bias, and whatever bias remained was removed computationally. Regarding the original processing steps: Raw reads were preprocessed to remove errors, and CDR3 was defined by IMGT conventions from the conserved cysteine to phenylalanine. Clonality was computed by normalizing Shannon entropy by log2 of the number of productive unique TCRs and subtracting the result from 1. CD4 or CD8 identity of scalp clones was inferred by cross-referencing scalp TCRbeta sequences with sorted blood CD4 and CD8 repertoires. TCRdb obtained this table from immuneACCESS and retained in-frame rearrangements with V and J assigned. These tables miss some clones; where compared with another copy, unresolved V genes account for less than half of the shortfall, and the remainder is unexplained. V, J and clone size were drawn from that table, and D and trimming were deduced from the DNA. This sample holds around 34,000 clones; approximately 52% were observed only once. The ten largest clones capture around 40% of the sample.

Peripheral blood and lesional scalp punch biopsies were obtained from patients with alopecia areata. PBMCs were isolated by density centrifugation and stained for CD3, CD4 and CD8, and CD4+ and CD8+ T cells were sorted on a FACSAria. The untreated alopecia areata patients were recruited through a multicenter biomarker study. Blood CD8+ T cells from a handful of biomarker-study patients were further sorted into NKG2D-low and NKG2D-high fractions. From a lookup of the germline V gene, CDR1 and CDR2 are SGHRS and YFSETQ. Including the terminal cysteine and phenylalanine, the CDR3 comprises 15 residues. Of all the DNA, just the CDR3 is kept, 45 bases in frame from base 1. V is reduced by 1 base and J by 5 bases, leaving a spacing of 16 bases between them.

Sequencing was carried out using NKG2D-high CD8+ T cells sorted from blood. Reading the label with the study, this specimen's cell subset or site is: sorted CD8+ NKG2D-high blood T cells. The chain is assembled from TRBV5-1 and TRBJ2-7; the D segment cannot be called with confidence. This TCR came from a human donor with alopecia areata. In nucleotide form, the sequence is TGCGCCAGCAGCTTGATAGGCCTACACCCAGACGAGCAGTACTTC. The translation is CASSLIGLHPDEQYF.